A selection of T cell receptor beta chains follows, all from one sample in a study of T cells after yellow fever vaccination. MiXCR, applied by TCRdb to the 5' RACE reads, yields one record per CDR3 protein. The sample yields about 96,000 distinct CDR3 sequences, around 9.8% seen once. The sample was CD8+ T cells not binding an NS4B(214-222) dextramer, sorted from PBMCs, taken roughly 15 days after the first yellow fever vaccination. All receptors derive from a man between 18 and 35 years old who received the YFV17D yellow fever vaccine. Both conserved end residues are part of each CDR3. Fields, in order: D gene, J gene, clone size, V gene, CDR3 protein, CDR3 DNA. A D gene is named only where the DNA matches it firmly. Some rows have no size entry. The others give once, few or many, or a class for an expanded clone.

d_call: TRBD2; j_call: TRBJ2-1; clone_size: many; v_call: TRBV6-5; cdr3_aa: CASSYASGGANEQFF; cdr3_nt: TGTGCCAGCAGTTACGCTAGCGGGGGGGCCAATGAGCAGTTCTTC
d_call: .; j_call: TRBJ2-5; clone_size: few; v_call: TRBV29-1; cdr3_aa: CSVPQGETQYF; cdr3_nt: TGCAGCGTTCCCCAGGGGGAGACCCAGTACTTC
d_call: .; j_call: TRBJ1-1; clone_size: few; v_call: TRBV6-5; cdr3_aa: CASSYWAGDTEAFF; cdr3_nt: TGTGCCAGCAGTTATTGGGCGGGGGACACTGAAGCTTTCTTT
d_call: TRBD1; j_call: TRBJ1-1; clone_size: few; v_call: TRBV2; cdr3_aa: CASTGGQGGTEAFF; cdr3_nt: TGTGCCAGCACCGGTGGACAGGGAGGAACTGAAGCTTTCTTT
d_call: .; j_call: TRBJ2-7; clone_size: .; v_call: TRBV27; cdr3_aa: CASSRTRDNYEQYF; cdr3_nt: TGTGCCAGCAGCCGCACCCGGGACAACTACGAGCAGTACTTC
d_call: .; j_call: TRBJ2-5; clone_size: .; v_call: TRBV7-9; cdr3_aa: CASSWSQETQYF; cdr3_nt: TGTGCCAGCAGCTGGTCCCAAGAGACCCAGTACTTC
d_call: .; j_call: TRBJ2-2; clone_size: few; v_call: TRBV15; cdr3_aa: CATSYTYNRPGELFF; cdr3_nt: TGTGCCACCAGCTATACCTATAACAGGCCCGGGGAGCTGTTTTTT
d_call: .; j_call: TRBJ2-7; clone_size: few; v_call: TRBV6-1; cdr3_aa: CASGSRGVYDEQYF; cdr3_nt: TGTGCCAGCGGATCCAGGGGAGTCTACGACGAGCAGTACTTC
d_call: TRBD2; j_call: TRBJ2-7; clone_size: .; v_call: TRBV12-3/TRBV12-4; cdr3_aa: CASSLGGGANEQYF; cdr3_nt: TGTGCCAGCAGTTTGGGCGGGGGGGCCAACGAGCAGTACTTC
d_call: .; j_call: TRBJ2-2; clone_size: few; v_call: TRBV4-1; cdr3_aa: CASSPIGGPATGELFF; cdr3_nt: TGCGCCAGCAGCCCTATCGGAGGTCCAGCCACCGGGGAGCTGTTTTTT
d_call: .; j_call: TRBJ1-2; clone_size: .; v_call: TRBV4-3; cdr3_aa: CASSQEGEGWVGYTF; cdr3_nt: TGCGCCAGCAGCCAAGAGGGGGAGGGGTGGGTTGGCTACACCTTC
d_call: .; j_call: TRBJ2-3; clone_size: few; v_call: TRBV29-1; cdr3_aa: CSVLPTDTQYF; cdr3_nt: TGCAGCGTCCTGCCGACAGATACGCAGTATTTT
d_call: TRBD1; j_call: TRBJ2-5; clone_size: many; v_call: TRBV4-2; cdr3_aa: CASSQDGQGGQETQYF; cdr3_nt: TGTGCCAGCAGCCAAGATGGACAGGGCGGACAAGAGACCCAGTACTTC
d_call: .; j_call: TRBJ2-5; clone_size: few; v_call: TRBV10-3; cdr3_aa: CATNRLGQETQYF; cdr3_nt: TGTGCCACCAACCGCCTCGGCCAAGAGACCCAGTACTTC
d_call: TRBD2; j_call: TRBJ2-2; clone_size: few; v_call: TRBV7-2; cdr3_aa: CASSLRLAGGSAGELFF; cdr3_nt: TGTGCCAGCAGCTTACGGCTAGCGGGGGGGTCTGCCGGGGAGCTGTTTTTT
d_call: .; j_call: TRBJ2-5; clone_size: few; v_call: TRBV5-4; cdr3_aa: CASSLRNDQETQYF; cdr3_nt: TGTGCCAGCAGCTTACGGAACGACCAAGAGACCCAGTACTTC
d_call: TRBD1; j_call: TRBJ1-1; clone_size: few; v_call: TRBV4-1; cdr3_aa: CASSQGPGTGPWDTEAFF; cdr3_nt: TGCGCCAGCAGCCAAGGGCCCGGGACAGGACCATGGGACACTGAAGCTTTCTTT
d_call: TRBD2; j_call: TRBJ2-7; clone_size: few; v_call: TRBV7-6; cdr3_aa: CASSPLTSGAAYEQYF; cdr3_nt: TGTGCCAGCAGCCCCCTTACTAGCGGCGCGGCCTACGAGCAGTACTTC
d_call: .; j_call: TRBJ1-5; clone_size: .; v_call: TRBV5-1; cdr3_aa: CASALTGAEPQHF; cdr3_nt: TGCGCCAGCGCGCTCACGGGTGCGGAGCCCCAGCATTTT
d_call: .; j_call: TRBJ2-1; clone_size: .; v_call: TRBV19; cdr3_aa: CASSFLGDGQFF; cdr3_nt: TGTGCCAGTAGTTTCCTCGGGGACGGGCAGTTCTTC
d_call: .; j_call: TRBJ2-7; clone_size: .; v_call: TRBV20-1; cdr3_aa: CSAGRASRPYEQYF; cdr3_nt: TGCAGTGCTGGGCGGGCCTCACGGCCCTACGAGCAGTACTTC
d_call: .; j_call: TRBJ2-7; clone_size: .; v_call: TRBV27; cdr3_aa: CASSLSLGVEQYF; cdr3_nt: TGTGCCAGCAGTTTATCCTTGGGCGTCGAGCAGTACTTC
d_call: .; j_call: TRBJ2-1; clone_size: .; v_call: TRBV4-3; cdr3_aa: CASSQGVLERGYNEQFF; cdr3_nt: TGCGCCAGCAGCCAAGGGGTTCTTGAGCGAGGCTACAATGAGCAGTTCTTC
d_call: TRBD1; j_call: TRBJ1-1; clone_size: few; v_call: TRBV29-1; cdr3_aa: CSVHEGAGTEAFF; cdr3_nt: TGCAGCGTTCACGAGGGGGCGGGGACTGAAGCTTTCTTT
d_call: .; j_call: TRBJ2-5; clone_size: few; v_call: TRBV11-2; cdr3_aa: CASSSLSTAQETQYF; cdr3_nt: TGTGCCAGCAGCTCCCTCTCGACAGCCCAAGAGACCCAGTACTTC
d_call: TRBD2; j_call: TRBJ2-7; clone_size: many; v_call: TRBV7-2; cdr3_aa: CASSVSGGFRF; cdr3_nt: TGTGCCAGCAGCGTAAGCGGGGGGTTCCGCTTC
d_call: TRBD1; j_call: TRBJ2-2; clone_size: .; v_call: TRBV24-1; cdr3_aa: CATSDGTGGFWDTGELFF; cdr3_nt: TGTGCCACCAGTGATGGGACAGGGGGCTTCTGGGACACCGGGGAGCTGTTTTTT
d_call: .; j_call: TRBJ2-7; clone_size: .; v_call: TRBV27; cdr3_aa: CASSAYRSSYEQYF; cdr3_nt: TGTGCCAGCAGTGCGTACAGGAGCTCCTACGAGCAGTACTTC
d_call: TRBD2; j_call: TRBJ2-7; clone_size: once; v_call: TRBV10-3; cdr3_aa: CVISASTSGGRSEQYF; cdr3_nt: TGTGTCATCAGTGCATCGACTAGCGGGGGGAGGTCCGAGCAGTACTTC
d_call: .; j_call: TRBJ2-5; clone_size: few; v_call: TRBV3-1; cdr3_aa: CASSQDLGGDETQYF; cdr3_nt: TGTGCCAGCAGCCAAGATCTAGGGGGGGACGAGACCCAGTACTTC
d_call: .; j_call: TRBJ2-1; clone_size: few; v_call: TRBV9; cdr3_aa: CASSVEGEYTANNEQFF; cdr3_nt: TGTGCCAGCAGCGTAGAAGGGGAATATACCGCGAACAATGAGCAGTTCTTC
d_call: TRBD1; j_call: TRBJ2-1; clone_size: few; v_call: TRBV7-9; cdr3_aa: CASSAPGQGASEQFF; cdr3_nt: TGTGCCAGCAGCGCACCGGGACAGGGGGCGAGTGAGCAGTTCTTC
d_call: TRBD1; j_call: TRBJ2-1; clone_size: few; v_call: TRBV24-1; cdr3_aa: CATSDGSGTASSYNEQFF; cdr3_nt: TGTGCCACCAGTGATGGGTCCGGGACAGCGAGCTCCTACAATGAGCAGTTCTTC
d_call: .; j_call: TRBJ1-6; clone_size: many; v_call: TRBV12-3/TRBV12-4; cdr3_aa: CASSLASSYNSPLHF; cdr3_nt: TGTGCCAGCAGTTTGGCTAGCTCCTATAATTCACCCCTCCACTTT
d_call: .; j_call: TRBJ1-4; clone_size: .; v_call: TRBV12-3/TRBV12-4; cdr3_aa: CASSLAAGAEGLFF; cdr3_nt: TGTGCCAGCAGTTTAGCCGCGGGGGCGGAGGGACTGTTTTTT